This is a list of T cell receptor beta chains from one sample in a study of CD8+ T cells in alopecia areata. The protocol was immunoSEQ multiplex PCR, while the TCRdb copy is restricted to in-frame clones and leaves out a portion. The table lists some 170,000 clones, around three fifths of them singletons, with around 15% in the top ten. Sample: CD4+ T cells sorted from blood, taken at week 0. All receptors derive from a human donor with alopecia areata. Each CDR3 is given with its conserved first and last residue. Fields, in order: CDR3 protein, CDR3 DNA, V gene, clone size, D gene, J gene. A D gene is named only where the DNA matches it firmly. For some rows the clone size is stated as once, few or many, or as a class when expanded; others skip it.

CDR3aa: CASSFLGLAGVESGANVLTF
CDR3nt: TGTGCCAGCAGTTTCTTAGGACTAGCGGGGGTCGAATCTGGGGCCAACGTCCTGACTTTC
v_gene: TRBV28
abundance: -
d_gene: TRBD2
j_gene: TRBJ2-6

CDR3aa: CSVEEPGQGKAFF
CDR3nt: TGCAGCGTTGAAGAACCGGGACAGGGAAAAGCTTTCTTT
v_gene: TRBV29-1
abundance: few
d_gene: TRBD1
j_gene: TRBJ1-1

CDR3aa: CAWRTVAGNTIYF
CDR3nt: TGTGCCTGGCGGACAGTAGCTGGAAACACCATATATTTT
v_gene: TRBV30
abundance: -
d_gene: -
j_gene: TRBJ1-3

CDR3aa: CASSPTGNTGELFF
CDR3nt: TGCGCCAGCAGCCCGACAGGGAACACCGGGGAGCTGTTTTTT
v_gene: TRBV5-1
abundance: -
d_gene: -
j_gene: TRBJ2-2

CDR3aa: CASSEGVTGGGYTF
CDR3nt: TGTGCCAGCAGTGAAGGGGTGACAGGGGGTGGCTACACCTTC
v_gene: TRBV25-1
abundance: once
d_gene: TRBD1
j_gene: TRBJ1-2

CDR3aa: CASSWPEASEGTQYF
CDR3nt: TGCGCCAGCAGCTGGCCGGAGGCTAGCGAGGGTACGCAGTATTTT
v_gene: TRBV5-1
abundance: -
d_gene: -
j_gene: TRBJ2-3

CDR3aa: CASSLERDAGGYTF
CDR3nt: TGTGCCAGCAGCTTAGAGCGGGACGCCGGTGGCTACACCTTC
v_gene: TRBV7-8
abundance: -
d_gene: -
j_gene: TRBJ1-2

CDR3aa: CASSLRWGQGTLNGYTF
CDR3nt: TGTGCCAGCAGCTTGAGGTGGGGACAGGGGACTTTAAATGGCTACACCTTC
v_gene: TRBV13
abundance: -
d_gene: TRBD1
j_gene: TRBJ1-2

CDR3aa: CASSSLQGAVNYGYTF
CDR3nt: TGTGCCAGCAGCTCCCTACAGGGGGCCGTTAACTATGGCTACACCTTC
v_gene: TRBV7-2
abundance: -
d_gene: TRBD1
j_gene: TRBJ1-2

CDR3aa: CASSVGDREYGYTF
CDR3nt: TGTGCCAGCAGCGTAGGCGACAGGGAGTATGGCTACACCTTC
v_gene: TRBV9
abundance: -
d_gene: TRBD1
j_gene: TRBJ1-2

CDR3aa: CASSGLPGGNQPQHF
CDR3nt: TGTGCCAGCAGTGGACTCCCAGGGGGCAATCAGCCCCAGCATTTT
v_gene: TRBV6-1
abundance: -
d_gene: -
j_gene: TRBJ1-5

CDR3aa: CASSLAAVRMNTEAFF
CDR3nt: TGTGCCAGCAGCTTAGCGGCAGTACGGATGAACACTGAAGCTTTCTTT
v_gene: TRBV7-9
abundance: -
d_gene: -
j_gene: TRBJ1-1

CDR3aa: CASRLAGGPFEQFF
CDR3nt: TGTGCCAGCAGGTTAGCGGGGGGGCCGTTTGAGCAGTTCTTC
v_gene: TRBV5-6
abundance: -
d_gene: TRBD2
j_gene: TRBJ2-1

CDR3aa: CASSPQDINTEAFF
CDR3nt: TGTGCCAGCTCACCGCAAGATATCAACACTGAAGCTTTCTTT
v_gene: TRBV18
abundance: -
d_gene: -
j_gene: TRBJ1-1

CDR3aa: CASTPNQGYGYTF
CDR3nt: TGTGCCAGCACCCCGAACCAGGGATATGGCTACACCTTC
v_gene: TRBV7-8
abundance: -
d_gene: -
j_gene: TRBJ1-2

CDR3aa: CASSLGSGSYEQYF
CDR3nt: TGCGCCAGCAGCTTGGGGTCGGGTTCCTACGAGCAGTACTTC
v_gene: TRBV5-1
abundance: -
d_gene: -
j_gene: TRBJ2-7

CDR3aa: CSAESINRAEQYF
CDR3nt: TGCAGCGCCGAAAGTATAAACAGGGCCGAGCAGTACTTC
v_gene: TRBV29-1
abundance: few
d_gene: -
j_gene: TRBJ2-7

CDR3aa: CATSRDRRPWGETQYF
CDR3nt: TGTGCCACCAGCAGAGATCGTAGACCATGGGGGGAGACCCAGTACTTC
v_gene: TRBV15
abundance: -
d_gene: -
j_gene: TRBJ2-5

CDR3aa: CASSMYAEAFF
CDR3nt: TGTGCCAGTAGTATGTATGCTGAAGCTTTCTTT
v_gene: TRBV19
abundance: many
d_gene: -
j_gene: TRBJ1-1

CDR3aa: CAAGQGAVGANVLTF
CDR3nt: TGTGCCGCCGGGCAGGGGGCGGTCGGGGCCAACGTCCTGACTTTC
v_gene: TRBV30
abundance: -
d_gene: TRBD1
j_gene: TRBJ2-6

CDR3aa: CASSSAGQSYEQYF
CDR3nt: TGCGCCAGCAGCTCTGCGGGACAGTCCTACGAGCAGTACTTC
v_gene: TRBV5-1
abundance: -
d_gene: -
j_gene: TRBJ2-7

CDR3aa: CASSLVWTSGANVLTF
CDR3nt: TGTGCCAGCAGCTTAGTTTGGACCTCTGGGGCCAACGTCCTGACTTTC
v_gene: TRBV7-2
abundance: -
d_gene: -
j_gene: TRBJ2-6

CDR3aa: CAWSTTGHSTDTQYF
CDR3nt: TGTGCCTGGAGTACAACGGGACACAGCACAGATACGCAGTATTTT
v_gene: TRBV30
abundance: -
d_gene: -
j_gene: TRBJ2-3

CDR3aa: CASSPTAGTDTQYF
CDR3nt: TGTGCCAGCAGCCCTACGGCGGGTACAGATACGCAGTATTTT
v_gene: TRBV11-3
abundance: -
d_gene: -
j_gene: TRBJ2-3

CDR3aa: CASSSGDSGVGETQYF
CDR3nt: TGTGCCAGCAGCTCCGGGGATAGCGGGGTGGGAGAGACCCAGTACTTC
v_gene: TRBV7-8
abundance: -
d_gene: TRBD2
j_gene: TRBJ2-5

CDR3aa: CASSSIGSDNSPLHF
CDR3nt: TGTGCCAGCAGCTCGATTGGCAGTGATAATTCACCCCTCCACTTT
v_gene: TRBV7-9
abundance: -
d_gene: -
j_gene: TRBJ1-6

CDR3aa: CATSSGTRAGELFF
CDR3nt: TGTGCCACCAGCAGCGGGACCAGGGCCGGGGAGCTGTTTTTT
v_gene: TRBV15
abundance: -
d_gene: -
j_gene: TRBJ2-2

CDR3aa: CASGDRGQETQYF
CDR3nt: TGTGCCAGCGGCGACAGGGGGCAAGAGACCCAGTACTTC
v_gene: TRBV4-2
abundance: -
d_gene: TRBD1
j_gene: TRBJ2-5

CDR3aa: CASIPSGGTYNEQFF
CDR3nt: TGTGCCAGCATTCCAAGCGGAGGTACCTACAATGAGCAGTTCTTC
v_gene: TRBV25-1
abundance: -
d_gene: -
j_gene: TRBJ2-1

CDR3aa: CSVGVAGEDQPQHF
CDR3nt: TGCAGCGTTGGAGTTGCAGGGGAGGATCAGCCCCAGCATTTT
v_gene: TRBV29-1
abundance: -
d_gene: -
j_gene: TRBJ1-5

CDR3aa: CAWSPSGGRWETQYF
CDR3nt: TGTGCCTGGAGTCCCTCGGGGGGCAGGTGGGAGACCCAGTACTTC
v_gene: TRBV30
abundance: -
d_gene: -
j_gene: TRBJ2-5

CDR3aa: CASTEGAGNTIYF
CDR3nt: TGTGCCAGCACTGAGGGGGCTGGAAACACCATATATTTT
v_gene: TRBV5-6
abundance: once
d_gene: -
j_gene: TRBJ1-3

CDR3aa: CASSFGLLIASTGELFF
CDR3nt: TGTGCCAGCAGCTTTGGCCTCCTGATAGCGAGCACCGGGGAGCTGTTTTTT
v_gene: TRBV11-3
abundance: once
d_gene: -
j_gene: TRBJ2-2

CDR3aa: CAWSEFYEQYF
CDR3nt: TGTGCCTGGTCTGAGTTCTACGAGCAGTACTTC
v_gene: TRBV30
abundance: -
d_gene: -
j_gene: TRBJ2-7

CDR3aa: CASTQQGPGELFF
CDR3nt: TGTGCCAGTACACAACAGGGGCCCGGGGAGCTGTTTTTT
v_gene: TRBV19
abundance: -
d_gene: TRBD1
j_gene: TRBJ2-2

CDR3aa: CATSRDRQAMNQPQHF
CDR3nt: TGTGCCACCAGCAGAGATCGCCAGGCTATGAATCAGCCCCAGCATTTT
v_gene: TRBV15
abundance: few
d_gene: -
j_gene: TRBJ1-5

CDR3aa: CASTPLWGPSTDTQYF
CDR3nt: TGTGCCAGCACCCCACTGTGGGGTCCTAGCACAGATACGCAGTATTTT
v_gene: TRBV7-2
abundance: -
d_gene: -
j_gene: TRBJ2-3

CDR3aa: CSVGGVSYGYTF
CDR3nt: TGCAGCGTTGGGGGGGTGAGCTATGGCTACACCTTC
v_gene: TRBV29-1
abundance: -
d_gene: -
j_gene: TRBJ1-2

CDR3aa: CAWSGGGQPSYNEQFF
CDR3nt: TGTGCCTGGAGTGGGGGGGGCCAACCATCCTACAATGAGCAGTTCTTC
v_gene: TRBV30
abundance: -
d_gene: -
j_gene: TRBJ2-1

CDR3aa: CASDAGLGNQPQHF
CDR3nt: TGTGCTAGTGATGCGGGCCTCGGCAATCAGCCCCAGCATTTT
v_gene: TRBV12-5
abundance: few
d_gene: -
j_gene: TRBJ1-5

CDR3aa: CASSLATRSGYTF
CDR3nt: TGTGCCAGCAGTTTAGCCACACGTAGCGGCTACACCTTC
v_gene: TRBV28
abundance: -
d_gene: -
j_gene: TRBJ1-2

CDR3aa: CASSPDGGRYNEQFF
CDR3nt: TGTGCCAGCAGCCCGGACGGCGGGCGCTACAATGAGCAGTTCTTC
v_gene: TRBV7-2
abundance: -
d_gene: -
j_gene: TRBJ2-1

CDR3aa: CASSTGPSYEQYF
CDR3nt: TGCGCCAGCAGCACGGGACCGAGCTACGAGCAGTACTTC
v_gene: TRBV5-1
abundance: few
d_gene: -
j_gene: TRBJ2-7

CDR3aa: CSVIWDSGNTIYF
CDR3nt: TGCAGCGTTATCTGGGACTCTGGAAACACCATATATTTT
v_gene: TRBV29-1
abundance: -
d_gene: -
j_gene: TRBJ1-3

CDR3aa: CSIGISYEQYF
CDR3nt: TGCAGCATTGGGATTTCCTACGAGCAGTACTTC
v_gene: TRBV29-1
abundance: -
d_gene: -
j_gene: TRBJ2-7

CDR3aa: CAWSGQAANYGYTF
CDR3nt: TGTGCCTGGAGTGGGCAGGCCGCTAACTATGGCTACACCTTC
v_gene: TRBV30
abundance: once
d_gene: -
j_gene: TRBJ1-2

CDR3aa: CSVGGTGQKETQYF
CDR3nt: TGCAGCGTTGGGGGGACAGGACAAAAGGAGACCCAGTACTTC
v_gene: TRBV29-1
abundance: -
d_gene: TRBD1
j_gene: TRBJ2-5

CDR3aa: CSAWTATDTQYF
CDR3nt: TGCAGCGCGTGGACAGCCACAGATACGCAGTATTTT
v_gene: TRBV29-1
abundance: few
d_gene: -
j_gene: TRBJ2-3

CDR3aa: CATSIRDSYGYTF
CDR3nt: TGTGCCACCAGCATACGGGACAGCTATGGCTACACCTTC
v_gene: TRBV15
abundance: -
d_gene: TRBD1
j_gene: TRBJ1-2

CDR3aa: CASSRTAYEQYF
CDR3nt: TGTGCCAGCTCGCGGACAGCCTACGAGCAGTACTTC
v_gene: TRBV6-5
abundance: -
d_gene: -
j_gene: TRBJ2-7

CDR3aa: CAWSVLGLGVLTF
CDR3nt: TGTGCCTGGAGTGTACTCGGTCTGGGCGTCCTGACTTTC
v_gene: TRBV30
abundance: -
d_gene: -
j_gene: TRBJ2-6

CDR3aa: CASSPPGREQFF
CDR3nt: TGTGCCAGCAGCCCCCCGGGGAGGGAGCAGTTCTTC
v_gene: TRBV5-6
abundance: -
d_gene: -
j_gene: TRBJ2-1

CDR3aa: CASIRGATNTGELFF
CDR3nt: TGTGCCAGCATACGGGGCGCCACGAACACCGGGGAGCTGTTTTTT
v_gene: TRBV13
abundance: -
d_gene: -
j_gene: TRBJ2-2